The 5 T cell receptor beta chains reported below all come from one sample, sequenced in a study of T cell repertoires in cytomegalovirus infection. TCRdb independently ran MiXCR on the reads; one entry per CDR3 protein. The table records roughly 720,000 distinct CDR3 sequences, 35% of them present only once. The material sequenced was PBMCs. The source of these receptors is a human donor in good health (CMV status not recorded). Some clones in this sample may be carry-over from other donors' samples.

This clonotype showed up many times. The chain couples TRBV12-3 or TRBV12-4 to TRBJ1-6; 9 bases match TRBD1. J was trimmed by 7 bases and V by 8 bases; bases with no gene match: 9. This CDR3 contains 15 residues. CDR3 sequence: CASRFPGQGNSPLHF. The CDR3 coding sequence is TGTGCCAGCCGCTTCCCTGGACAGGGGAATTCACCCCTCCACTTT.

The chain joins TRBV7-9 to TRBJ1-5, with 7 positions matching TRBD1. The CDR3 contains 16 residues. V was pared by 5 bases and J by 3 bases, with 10 bases of the junction left unmatched. Germline V gives CDR1 SEHNR, CDR2 FQNEAQ (reference sequence). The CDR3 spells CASSPLSTGANQPQHF. In DNA, the CDR3 is TGTGCCAGCAGCCCCCTTAGTACAGGGGCCAATCAGCCCCAGCATTTT. Variable domain in full (rest from reference TRBV7-9 and TRBJ1-5): DTGVSQNPRHKITKRGQNVTFRCDPISEHNRLYWYRQTLGQGPEFLTYFQNEAQLEKSRLLSDRFSAERPKGSFSTLEIQRTEQGDSAMYLCASSPLSTGANQPQHFGDGTRLSIL.

The chain links TRBV25-1 to TRBJ1-1; D unresolved. Trimming took 7 bases from V and 5 from J, leaving 14 bases between them. The CDR3 consists of 13 residues. Germline V gene lookup returns CDR1 MGHDK and CDR2 SYGVNS. The CDR3 nucleotides are TGTGCCAGCACGGGCCGTAAATGGACTGAAGCTTTCTTT. Translated, it gives CASTGRKWTEAFF. Full variable domain (remainder filled in from reference TRBV25-1 and TRBJ1-1): EADIYQTPRYLVIGTGKKITLECSQTMGHDKMYWYQQDPGMELHLIHYSYGVNSTEKGDLSSESTVSRIRTEHFPLTLESARPSHTSQYLCASTGRKWTEAFFGQGTRLTVV.

Ten or more counts support this clonotype. The chain couples TRBV7-8 to TRBJ1-6; D possibly corresponds to TRBD1 (5 bases). The germline V and J ends were trimmed by 1 base and 10 bases, with 14 bases remaining between them. The CDR3 is 15 amino acids. Per germline, CDR1 SGHVS and CDR2 FQNEAQ. DNA for the CDR3: TGTGCCAGCAGCTTAGTACGGAGGGACGGCTCACCCCTCCACTTT. Encoded protein: CASSLVRRDGSPLHF.

This clonotype was counted a few times. J is TRBJ2-3 and V is TRBV5-5, with D possibly TRBD2 on 5 matching bases. Germline assignment: CDR1 SGHKS and CDR2 YYEKEE (reference sequence). The CDR3 sequence is 18 residues long. Trimming removed 0 bases at V and 1 base at J, with 18 bases between. CDR3 DNA sequence: TGTGCCAGCAGCTTGGGGGGTCTAGCCCTTAGGGGCACAGATACGCAGTATTTT. Its translation: CASSLGGLALRGTDTQYF.